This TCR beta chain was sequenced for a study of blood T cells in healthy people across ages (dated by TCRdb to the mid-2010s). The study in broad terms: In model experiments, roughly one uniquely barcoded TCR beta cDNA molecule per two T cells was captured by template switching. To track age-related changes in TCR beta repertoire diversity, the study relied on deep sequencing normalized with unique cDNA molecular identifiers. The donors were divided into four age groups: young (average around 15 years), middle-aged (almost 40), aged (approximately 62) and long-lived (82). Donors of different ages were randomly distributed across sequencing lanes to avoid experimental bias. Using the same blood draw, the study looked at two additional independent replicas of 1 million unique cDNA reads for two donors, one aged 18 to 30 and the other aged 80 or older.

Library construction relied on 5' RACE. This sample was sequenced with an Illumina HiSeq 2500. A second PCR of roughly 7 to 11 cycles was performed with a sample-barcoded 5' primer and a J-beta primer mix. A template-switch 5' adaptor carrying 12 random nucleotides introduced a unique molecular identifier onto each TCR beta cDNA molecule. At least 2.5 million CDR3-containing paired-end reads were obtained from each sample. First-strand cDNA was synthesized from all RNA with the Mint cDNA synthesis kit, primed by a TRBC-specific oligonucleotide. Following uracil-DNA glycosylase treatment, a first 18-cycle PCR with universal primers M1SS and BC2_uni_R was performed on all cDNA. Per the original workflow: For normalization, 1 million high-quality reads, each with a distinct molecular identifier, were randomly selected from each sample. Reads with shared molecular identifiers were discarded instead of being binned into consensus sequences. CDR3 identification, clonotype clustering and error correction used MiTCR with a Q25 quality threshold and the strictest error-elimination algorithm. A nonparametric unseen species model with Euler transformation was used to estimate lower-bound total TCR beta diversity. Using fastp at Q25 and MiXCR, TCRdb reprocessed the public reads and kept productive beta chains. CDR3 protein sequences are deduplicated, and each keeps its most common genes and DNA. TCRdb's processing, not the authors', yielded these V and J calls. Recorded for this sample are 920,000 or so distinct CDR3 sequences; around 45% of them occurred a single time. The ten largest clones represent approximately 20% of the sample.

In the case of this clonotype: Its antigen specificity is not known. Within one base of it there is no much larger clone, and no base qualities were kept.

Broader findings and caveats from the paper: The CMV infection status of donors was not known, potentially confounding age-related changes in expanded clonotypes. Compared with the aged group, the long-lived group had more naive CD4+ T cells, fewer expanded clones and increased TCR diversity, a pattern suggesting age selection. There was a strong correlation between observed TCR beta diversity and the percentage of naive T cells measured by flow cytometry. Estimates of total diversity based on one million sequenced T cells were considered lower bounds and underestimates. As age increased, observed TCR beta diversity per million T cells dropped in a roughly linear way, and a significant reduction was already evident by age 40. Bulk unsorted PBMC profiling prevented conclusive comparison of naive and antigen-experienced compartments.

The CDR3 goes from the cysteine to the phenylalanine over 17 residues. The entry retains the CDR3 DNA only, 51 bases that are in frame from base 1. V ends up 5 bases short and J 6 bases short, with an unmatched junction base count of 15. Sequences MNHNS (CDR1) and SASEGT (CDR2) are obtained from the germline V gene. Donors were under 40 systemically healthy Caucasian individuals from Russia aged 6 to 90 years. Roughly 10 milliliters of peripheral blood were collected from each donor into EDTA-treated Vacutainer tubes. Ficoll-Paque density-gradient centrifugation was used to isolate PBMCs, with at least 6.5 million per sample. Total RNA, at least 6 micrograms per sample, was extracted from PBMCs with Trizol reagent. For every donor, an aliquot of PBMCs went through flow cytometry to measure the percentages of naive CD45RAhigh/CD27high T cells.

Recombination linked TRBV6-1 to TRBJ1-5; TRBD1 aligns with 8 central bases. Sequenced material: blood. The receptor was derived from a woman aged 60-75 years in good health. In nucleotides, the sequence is TGTGCCAGCAGTCCGGGGACAGGACAGGTTTCGGGTCAGCCCCAGCATTTT. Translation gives CASSPGTGQVSGQPQHF.